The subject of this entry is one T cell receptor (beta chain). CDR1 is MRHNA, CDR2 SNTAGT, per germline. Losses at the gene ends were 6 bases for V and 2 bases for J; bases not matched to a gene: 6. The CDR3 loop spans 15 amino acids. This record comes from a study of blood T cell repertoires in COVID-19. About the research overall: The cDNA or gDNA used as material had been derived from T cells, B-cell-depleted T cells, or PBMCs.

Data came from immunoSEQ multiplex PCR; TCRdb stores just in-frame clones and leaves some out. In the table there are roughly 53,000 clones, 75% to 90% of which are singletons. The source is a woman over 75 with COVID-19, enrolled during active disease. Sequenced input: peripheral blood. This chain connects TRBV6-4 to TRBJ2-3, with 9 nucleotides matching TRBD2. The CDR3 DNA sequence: TGTGCCAGCAGAGCGGGAGGTGGGTCCACAGATACGCAGTATTTT. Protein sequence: CASRAGGGSTDTQYF.